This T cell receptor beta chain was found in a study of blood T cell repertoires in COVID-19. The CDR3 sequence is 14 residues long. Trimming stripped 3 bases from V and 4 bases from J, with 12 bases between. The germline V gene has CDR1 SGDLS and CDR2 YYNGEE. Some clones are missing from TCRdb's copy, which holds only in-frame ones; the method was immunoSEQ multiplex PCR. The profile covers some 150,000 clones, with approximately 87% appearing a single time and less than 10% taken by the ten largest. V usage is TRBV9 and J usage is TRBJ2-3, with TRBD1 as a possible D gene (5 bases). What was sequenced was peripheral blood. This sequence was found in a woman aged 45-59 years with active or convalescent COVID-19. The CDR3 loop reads CASSATQGADTQYF. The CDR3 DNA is TGTGCCAGCAGCGCAACCCAAGGGGCAGATACGCAGTATTTT.